The 18 T cell receptor beta chains below all came from one sample that was sequenced in a study of blood T cell repertoires in COVID-19. Some clones are missing from TCRdb's copy, which holds only in-frame ones; the method was immunoSEQ multiplex PCR. The data contain roughly 150,000 clones, just over 90% of them singletons. The sample was peripheral blood. Every receptor here comes from a man aged 18-30 years with COVID-19, enrolled during active disease.

This chain joins TRBV2 and TRBJ2-1, with D possibly matching TRBD1 (6 bases). The CDR3 covers 12 residues. Trimming took off 7 bases at V and 4 bases at J, with 8 bases between the two ends. Looked up from germline, CDR1 is SNHLY and CDR2 is FYNNEI. CDR3 in DNA: TGTGCCAGCAAACAGGGATACAATGAGCAGTTCTTC. Its translation is CASKQGYNEQFF.

The chain couples TRBV11-2 to TRBJ1-1; D possibly corresponds to TRBD1 (5 bases). CDR3 length: 13 amino acids. CDR1 is SGHAT and CDR2 is FQNNGV in the germline V gene. Trimming removed 2 bases at V and 6 bases at J, with 10 bases between. CDR3 protein: CASSLHLGAEAFF. DNA of the CDR3: TGTGCCAGCAGCTTACACCTAGGGGCTGAAGCTTTCTTT. The entire variable domain, with the rest obtained from reference TRBV11-2 and TRBJ1-1, is as follows: EAGVAQSPRYKIIEKRQSVAFWCNPISGHATLYWYQQILGQGPKLLIQFQNNGVVDDSQLPKDRFSAERLKGVDSTLKIQPAKLEDSAVYLCASSLHLGAEAFFGQGTRLTVV.

The rearrangement uses TRBV28 and TRBJ1-6; D uncertain. This CDR3 is 15 amino acids long. Per germline, CDR1 MDHEN and CDR2 SYDVKM. The V end was cut by 3 bases, the J end by 8 bases, with 14 bases between. The CDR3 region is CASSLEVGRDSPLHF. CDR3 nucleotides: TGTGCCAGCAGTTTGGAGGTCGGGAGGGATTCACCCCTCCACTTT.

As concerns this clone: Distinct nucleotide sequences in the sample also encode this CDR3. The CDR3 reads CASSPGVNTEAFF. For the CDR3, the DNA is TGTGCCAGCAGTCCAGGGGTGAACACTGAAGCTTTCTTT. The chain joins TRBV5-6 to TRBJ1-1, with D possibly matching TRBD1 (6 bases). The CDR3 length is 13 residues. Germline loops: CDR1 SGHDT, CDR2 YYEEEE. With 5 bases removed from V and 0 bases from J, the gap between germline ends came to 8 bases.

The CDR3 DNA reads as TGCGCCAGCAGCTTGTCCGGGACACCGTCCGAGCAGTACTTC. It translates to CASSLSGTPSEQYF. V is TRBV5-1 and J is TRBJ2-7, with D possibly being TRBD1 (6 bases). This CDR3 comprises 14 residues. Trimming left V 1 base short and J 6 bases short, with 14 bases between. Germline CDR1 SGHRS, CDR2 YFSETQ.

The chain recombines TRBV19 with TRBJ1-2, with D unclear. V lost 2 bases and J lost 4, with 8 bases in between. This CDR3 contains 13 residues. CDR1 and CDR2 (germline): LNHDA, SQIVND (reference sequence). CDR3 nucleotides: TGTGCCAGTAGTATAACGGAGCCCTATGGCTACACCTTC. This sequence encodes CASSITEPYGYTF.

The V gene is TRBV27, the J gene TRBJ2-7; a possible D gene is TRBD1 (6 bases). V lost 5 bases and J lost 2, with 10 bases in between. This CDR3 spans 13 amino acids. Germline V gene data show CDR1 as MNHEY and CDR2 as SMNVEV (reference sequence). The DNA of the CDR3 is TGTGCCAGCAGTGCACAGGGCCCCTACGAGCAGTACTTC. This codes for CASSAQGPYEQYF.

The chain has TRBV24-1 and TRBJ2-3; 8 bases line up with TRBD2. This CDR3 is 20 amino acids long. J gave up 0 bases and V 1 base, and 14 bases lay outside the gene matches. From germline, CDR1 is KGHDR and CDR2 SFDVKD. CDR3 sequence reads: CATSDLNGGIAGISTDTQYF. Here the CDR3 DNA reads TGTGCCACCAGTGATTTAAATGGGGGAATAGCGGGAATTAGCACAGATACGCAGTATTTT.

This chain joins TRBV30 and TRBJ2-2, with D possibly TRBD2 on 5 matching bases. Germline V lookup: CDR1 GTSNPN, CDR2 SVGIG (reference sequence). The V end was cut by 2 bases, the J end by 5 bases, with 6 bases between. The CDR3 is 12 residues long. The CDR3 is CAWSSGTGELFF. The DNA of the CDR3 is TGTGCCTGGAGTTCGGGGACCGGGGAGCTGTTTTTT.

The gene calls are TRBV10-2 and TRBJ2-3; D ambiguous. The germline gives CDR1 WSHSY, CDR2 SAAADI. V was trimmed by 0 bases and J by 5 bases, leaving 12 bases between them. CDR3 length: 15 amino acids. This chain's CDR3 is CASSESVRNGDTQYF. The CDR3, as DNA: TGCGCCAGCAGTGAGTCTGTGAGGAATGGAGATACGCAGTATTTT.

V gene TRBV7-9 combines with J gene TRBJ2-1; D not certain. With 5 bases removed from V and 0 bases from J, the gap between germline ends came to 17 bases. The CDR3 consists of 17 residues. Germline V gives CDR1 SEHNR, CDR2 FQNEAQ (reference sequence). The CDR3 DNA is TGTGCCAGCAGCCCCGATCGTAACGGCGGCTCCTACAATGAGCAGTTCTTC. It encodes CASSPDRNGGSYNEQFF.

Only one count was recorded for this clone. This chain joins TRBV9 and TRBJ2-1; 7 nucleotides align to TRBD2. The V and J ends lost 3 bases and 9 bases, in that order; junction bases with no gene match: 9. The germline CDR1 and CDR2 sequences are SGDLS and YYNGEE. The CDR3 spans 14 residues. The DNA for the CDR3 is TGTGCCAGCAGCGCAGAGGGACTATTCCGTGAGCAGTTCTTC. It yields the protein CASSAEGLFREQFF.

The chain employs TRBV20-1 and TRBJ2-7; maybe TRBD1 (5 bases). The V and J ends lost 6 bases and 2 bases respectively, with 8 bases between them. Germline V gives CDR1 DFQATT, CDR2 SNEGSKA (reference sequence). This CDR3 has 11 amino acids. CDR3 sequence: CSAAQAYEQYF. As DNA, the CDR3 is TGCAGTGCGGCACAGGCCTACGAGCAGTACTTC.

The chain recombines TRBV19 with TRBJ2-1; weak D call: TRBD2 (5 bases). Per the germline V gene, CDR1 is LNHDA and CDR2 is SQIVND (reference sequence). V was cut by 5 bases and J by 4 bases, with 9 bases left in between. There are 13 residues in the CDR3. CDR3 DNA: TGTGCCAGTAGTCAGCGGTCATACAATGAGCAGTTCTTC. It is translated as CASSQRSYNEQFF.

The gene calls are TRBV30 and TRBJ1-2; tentatively, D is TRBD1 (5 bases). V lost 7 bases and J lost 7, with 16 bases in between. The germline gives CDR1 GTSNPN, CDR2 SVGIG (reference sequence). The CDR3 contains 12 residues. CDR3 loop: CASYPGGFGYTF. CDR3 nucleotides: TGTGCCTCCTATCCCGGGGGGTTTGGCTACACCTTC.

The rearrangement uses TRBV19 and TRBJ1-5; perhaps TRBD1 as D (5 bases). Germline loops: CDR1 LNHDA, CDR2 SQIVND (reference sequence). The CDR3 length is 13 residues. Trimming removed 4 bases at V and 3 bases at J, with 7 bases between. CDR3 bases: TGTGCCAGTAGTAGCGGACACAATCAGCCCCAGCATTTT. Its translation: CASSSGHNQPQHF. The full variable domain, rest sourced from reference TRBV19 and TRBJ1-5, is DGGITQSPKYLFRKEGQNVTLSCEQNLNHDAMYWYRQDPGQGLRLIYYSQIVNDFQKGDIAEGYSVSREKKESFPLTVTSAQKNPTAFYLCASSSGHNQPQHFGDGTRLSIL.

The chain combines TRBV11-2 with TRBJ2-7, with 8 positions matching TRBD2. Germline V gene sequence: CDR1 SGHAT, CDR2 FQNNGV. The V and J ends lost 5 bases and 5 bases, in that order; junction bases with no gene match: 11. The CDR3 is made up of 15 amino acids. In DNA form, the CDR3 reads TGTGCCAGCAGCCCCTGGGCGCGGGAGGAAGACGAGCAGTACTTC. Protein: CASSPWAREEDEQYF.

This rearrangement joins TRBV30 to TRBJ1-5, with TRBD1 identical over 8 bases. The germline CDR1 and CDR2 sequences are GTSNPN and SVGIG (reference sequence). The CDR3 loop spans 15 amino acids. The trim removed 2 bases at V and 4 bases at J, leaving 7 bases unmatched. The CDR3 reads CAWSYDRGANQPQHF. CDR3 in DNA: TGTGCCTGGAGTTACGACAGGGGTGCGAATCAGCCCCAGCATTTT.